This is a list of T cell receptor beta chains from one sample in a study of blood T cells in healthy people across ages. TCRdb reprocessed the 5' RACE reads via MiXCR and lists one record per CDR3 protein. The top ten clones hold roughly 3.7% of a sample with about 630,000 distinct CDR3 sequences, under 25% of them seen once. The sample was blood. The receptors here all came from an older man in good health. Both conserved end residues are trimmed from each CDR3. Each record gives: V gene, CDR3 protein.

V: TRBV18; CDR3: ASSPSNRVAYNEQF
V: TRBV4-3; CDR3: ASSPPGRGTYGYA
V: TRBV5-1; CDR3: ASSLGVGPREDTQY
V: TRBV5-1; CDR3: ASSLLAENYNEQF
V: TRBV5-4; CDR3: ASRKEPSELYEQY
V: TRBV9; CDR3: ASSPRRGAADTQY
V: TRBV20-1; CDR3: SARGGGNTEAF
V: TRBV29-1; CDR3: SGRVGEKLF
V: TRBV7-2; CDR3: ASSSAADRLYGYT
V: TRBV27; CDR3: ASSPTGLRNRDEQF
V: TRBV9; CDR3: ASSVDSGPYEQY
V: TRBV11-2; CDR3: ASSRTGSGYNSPLH
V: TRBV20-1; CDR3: SARARDHNEQF
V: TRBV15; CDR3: ATSSTRSEQF
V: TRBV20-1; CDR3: SATGHLASNEKLF
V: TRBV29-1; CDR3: SGKQGTGNTEAF
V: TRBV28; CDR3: SGQARGGKDIQY
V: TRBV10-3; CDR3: AISGDSGKGGNEQF
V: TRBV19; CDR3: ASSTGRNYGYT